This TCR beta chain was recorded in a study of graft-versus-host responses after intestinal transplantation. This CDR3 has 15 amino acids. Unmatched junction bases numbered 9, after V lost 7 bases and J lost 6 bases. Germline values: CDR1 LNHDA, CDR2 SQIVND (reference sequence). Of note for this clone: No antigen is known for it.

Libraries were prepared by immunoSEQ multiplex PCR; TCRdb keeps only in-frame clonotypes and omits some of them. The data hold more than 85,000 clones, with 85% to 95% observed a single time. The chain uses TRBV19 and TRBJ2-2; 9 positions agree with TRBD1. The receptor comes from a human donor who received an intestinal transplant. Sequencing used unstimulated CD8+ T cells sorted from spleen or lymph node cells, obtained before intestinal transplant. This CDR3 is CASTKDRGIAGELFF. The CDR3 coding sequence is TGTGCCAGTACAAAAGACAGGGGGATTGCCGGGGAGCTGTTTTTT.